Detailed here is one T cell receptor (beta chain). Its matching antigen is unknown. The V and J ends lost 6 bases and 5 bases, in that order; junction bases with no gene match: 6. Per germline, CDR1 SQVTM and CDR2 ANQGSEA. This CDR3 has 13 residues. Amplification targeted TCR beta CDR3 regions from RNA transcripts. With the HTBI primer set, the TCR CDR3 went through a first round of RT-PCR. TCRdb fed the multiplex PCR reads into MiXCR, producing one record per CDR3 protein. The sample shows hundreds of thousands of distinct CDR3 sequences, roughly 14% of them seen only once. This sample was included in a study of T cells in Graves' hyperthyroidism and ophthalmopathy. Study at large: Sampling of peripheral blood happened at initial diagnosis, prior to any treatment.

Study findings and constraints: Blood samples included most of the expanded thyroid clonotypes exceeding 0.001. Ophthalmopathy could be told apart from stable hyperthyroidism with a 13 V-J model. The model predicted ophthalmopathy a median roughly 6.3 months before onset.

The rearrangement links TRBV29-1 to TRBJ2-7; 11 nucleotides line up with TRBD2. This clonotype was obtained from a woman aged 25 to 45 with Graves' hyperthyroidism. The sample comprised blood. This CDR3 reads CSVETSGTDEQYF. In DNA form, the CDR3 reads TGCAGCGTGGAGACTAGCGGGACCGACGAGCAGTACTTC.